A selection of T cell receptor beta chains follows, all from one sample in a study of T cell responses to AZD1222 COVID-19 vaccine. Some clones are missing from TCRdb's copy, which holds only in-frame ones; the method was immunoSEQ multiplex PCR. Of 110,000 to 150,000 clones in the sample, approximately 93% were seen once. Sequenced material: peripheral blood, taken on day 0 of AZD1222 vaccination. All receptors derive from an adult in good health. CDR3s include the opening cysteine and the closing phenylalanine or tryptophan.

j_gene: TRBJ1-1; v_gene: TRBV6-5; CDR3aa: CASSRTRTNTEAFF
j_gene: TRBJ1-5; v_gene: TRBV9; CDR3aa: CASSMSGVGQPQHF
j_gene: TRBJ1-1; v_gene: TRBV29-1; CDR3aa: CSVDPQRINTEAFF
j_gene: TRBJ1-2; v_gene: TRBV29-1; CDR3aa: CSVAEPGYTF
j_gene: TRBJ2-1; v_gene: TRBV29-1; CDR3aa: CSVVLAGGRYEQFF
j_gene: TRBJ1-4; v_gene: TRBV19; CDR3aa: CASSIDLRGVRLFF
j_gene: TRBJ1-1; v_gene: TRBV7-9; CDR3aa: CASSSTGGMNTEAFF
j_gene: TRBJ2-1; v_gene: TRBV9; CDR3aa: CASPGQGSWNEQFF
j_gene: TRBJ2-6; v_gene: TRBV9; CDR3aa: CASSYDARSGANVLTF
j_gene: TRBJ1-6; v_gene: TRBV5-1; CDR3aa: CASSFGDRYNSPLHF
j_gene: TRBJ2-2; v_gene: TRBV19; CDR3aa: CASSIREPGELFF
j_gene: TRBJ2-7; v_gene: TRBV5-1; CDR3aa: CASSAGLPSYEQYF
j_gene: TRBJ1-2; v_gene: TRBV19; CDR3aa: CASSIRTGGEAYGYTF
j_gene: TRBJ2-1; v_gene: TRBV7-8; CDR3aa: CASRLGVSYNEQFF
j_gene: TRBJ2-5; v_gene: TRBV4-2; CDR3aa: CASSQESAGGRETQYF
j_gene: TRBJ2-6; v_gene: TRBV5-1; CDR3aa: CASTIQGTSGANVLTF
j_gene: TRBJ1-4; v_gene: TRBV2; CDR3aa: CASCRLGGEKLFF
j_gene: TRBJ1-5; v_gene: TRBV15; CDR3aa: CATSRGRSNQPQHF
j_gene: TRBJ2-5; v_gene: TRBV19; CDR3aa: CASSMGRGGETQYF
j_gene: TRBJ1-2; v_gene: TRBV24-1; CDR3aa: CATSDDRPNYGYTF
j_gene: TRBJ2-7; v_gene: TRBV7-7; CDR3aa: CASSLASWDCYEQYF
j_gene: TRBJ1-5; v_gene: TRBV12-3/TRBV12-4; CDR3aa: CASSPTRQPQHF
j_gene: TRBJ1-6; v_gene: TRBV27; CDR3aa: CASSLVTGGSPLHF
j_gene: TRBJ1-5; v_gene: TRBV19; CDR3aa: CASSIPRDVGQPQHF
j_gene: TRBJ1-1; v_gene: TRBV24-1; CDR3aa: CATSDFLPGQGSTEAFF
j_gene: TRBJ2-7; v_gene: TRBV10-3; CDR3aa: CAISESGGGRYEQYF
j_gene: TRBJ2-7; v_gene: TRBV5-6; CDR3aa: CASSLGPISSYEQYF